A selection of T cell receptor beta chains follows, all from one sample in a study of T cell repertoires in cytomegalovirus infection. No antigen is known for these receptors. MiXCR was run by TCRdb on the reads, yielding one entry per CDR3 protein. The table has 600,000 to 700,000 distinct CDR3 sequences, 33% seen once. Here the sequenced sample was cultured PBMCs, taken from culture after CMV antigen stimulation. These TCRs come from a human donor in good health (CMV status not recorded). Some clones in this sample may be carry-over from other donors' samples. The CDR3 runs from the conserved cysteine through the conserved F or W. D genes are given only for firm matches. The size field is filled for only some rows; it gives once, few, many or a size class.

j_call clone_size v_call d_call cdr3_aa cdr3_nt
TRBJ1-5 . TRBV10-3 TRBD1 CAISPSDRGPHSNQPQHF TGTGCCATCAGCCCGTCGGACAGGGGACCCCATAGCAATCAGCCCCAGCATTTT
TRBJ2-3 . TRBV12-3/TRBV12-4 . CASSLEDTDTQYF TGTGCCAGCAGTTTGGAGGACACAGATACGCAGTATTTT
TRBJ2-3 few TRBV7-6 . CASSLELSDTQYF TGTGCCAGCAGCTTAGAATTATCGGATACGCAGTATTTT
TRBJ2-1 once TRBV20-1 . CSAGQTNEQFF TGCAGTGCTGGACAGACGAATGAGCAGTTCTTC
TRBJ2-1 . TRBV27 TRBD2 CASTPQRGRYNEQFF TGTGCCAGCACTCCCCAGCGGGGCAGGTACAATGAGCAGTTCTTC
TRBJ2-1 few TRBV6-2/TRBV6-3 . CAIRRGFGSSYNEQFF TGTGCCATCCGCCGAGGGTTTGGGAGCTCCTACAATGAGCAGTTCTTC
TRBJ2-6 few TRBV6-6 . CASSYPKYSGANVLTF TGTGCCAGCAGTTACCCCAAGTACTCTGGGGCCAACGTCCTGACTTTC
TRBJ2-7 few TRBV20-1 TRBD2 CSARVAGGYEQYF TGCAGTGCTAGAGTAGCGGGAGGGTACGAGCAGTACTTC
TRBJ2-1 . TRBV5-6 . CASSRDPYYNEQFF TGTGCCAGCAGCAGGGACCCCTACTACAATGAGCAGTTCTTC
TRBJ2-5 few TRBV6-6 . CASSYGGRSQETQYF TGTGCCAGCAGTTATGGAGGCAGGTCCCAAGAGACCCAGTACTTC
TRBJ2-7 . TRBV15 . CATKKDRFNSYEQYF TGTGCCACCAAGAAAGACCGTTTTAACAGCTACGAGCAGTACTTC
TRBJ1-3 many TRBV12-3/TRBV12-4 . CASSLALFGGTIYF TGTGCCAGCAGTTTAGCGCTCTTTGGAGGCACCATATATTTT
TRBJ1-6 . TRBV11-2 . CASSSRGRASPLHF TGTGCCAGCAGCTCCCGTGGGCGCGCTTCACCCCTCCACTTT
TRBJ2-7 few TRBV7-6 . CASSLAALAGLFNEQYF TGTGCCAGCAGCTTGGCCGCCCTTGCGGGACTTTTCAACGAGCAGTACTTC
TRBJ2-5 many TRBV7-8 . CASTPLQGIQETQYF TGTGCCAGCACACCTTTACAGGGCATCCAAGAGACCCAGTACTTC
TRBJ2-5 . TRBV10-3 . CAISESGWGPTVETQYF TGTGCCATCAGTGAGTCGGGATGGGGACCTACCGTAGAGACCCAGTACTTC
TRBJ1-1 . TRBV6-5 TRBD1 CASRRHETGATEAFF TGTGCCAGCAGACGACACGAAACAGGGGCTACTGAAGCTTTCTTT
TRBJ1-1 . TRBV7-9 . CASSRGRSKANTEAFF TGTGCCAGCAGCCGGGGGCGGTCCAAGGCTAACACTGAAGCTTTCTTT
TRBJ1-2 . TRBV10-3 . CAISVLGLNYGYTF TGTGCCATCAGTGTACTGGGTCTTAACTATGGCTACACCTTC
TRBJ1-1 . TRBV7-6 . CASSPQGAHNTEAFF TGTGCCAGCAGCCCCCAAGGTGCCCACAACACTGAAGCTTTCTTT
TRBJ2-1 once TRBV11-2 TRBD2 CASSRPGGPYNEQFF TGTGCCAGCAGCCGCCCGGGAGGACCCTACAATGAGCAGTTCTTC
TRBJ2-1 . TRBV14 TRBD2 CASSGINEQFF TGTGCCAGTAGCGGGATTAATGAGCAGTTCTTC
TRBJ2-3 . TRBV24-1 TRBD2 CATSDSGTSGIDTQYF TGTGCCACCAGTGACTCCGGGACTAGCGGCATAGATACGCAGTATTTT
TRBJ2-7 few TRBV12-3/TRBV12-4 TRBD2 CASSRTGLIYEQYF TGTGCCAGCAGCCGTACGGGACTAATCTACGAGCAGTACTTC
TRBJ1-5 . TRBV12-5 . CASRIGNQPQHF TGTGCTAGCCGTATAGGCAATCAGCCCCAGCATTTT
TRBJ1-2 . TRBV28 TRBD1 CASSTLPGQGISYGYTF TGTGCCAGCAGCACACTTCCCGGACAGGGGATTAGCTATGGCTACACCTTC
TRBJ1-4 few TRBV10-3 . CAISDGEKLFF TGTGCCATCAGTGACGGTGAAAAACTGTTTTTT
TRBJ1-1 many TRBV7-8 TRBD1 CASFRDRAHYTEAFF TGTGCCAGCTTCCGGGACAGGGCCCACTACACTGAAGCTTTCTTT
TRBJ2-3 . TRBV20-1 . CSARDYLTADTQYF TGCAGTGCTAGAGATTACCTAACAGCGGATACGCAGTATTTT
TRBJ2-7 . TRBV6-1 . CASSPRGSLPEQYF TGTGCCAGCAGTCCTCGGGGTAGCCTACCCGAGCAGTACTTC
TRBJ1-1 . TRBV7-6 . CASSLGQGYGTEAFF TGTGCCAGCAGCTTAGGGCAGGGGTACGGCACTGAAGCTTTCTTT
TRBJ2-1 few TRBV11-2 . CASSSLKSYNEQFF TGTGCCAGCAGCTCTCTCAAATCTTACAATGAGCAGTTCTTC
TRBJ2-7 few TRBV4-1 . CASSQDPGDTYEQYF TGCGCCAGCAGCCAAGATCCGGGGGATACCTACGAGCAGTACTTC